This TCR beta chain originates from a study of blood T cell repertoires in COVID-19. Trimming pared 4 bases from V and 6 bases from J, leaving 13 bases between. This CDR3 has 13 residues. CDR1 and CDR2 from the germline V gene are SNHLY and FYNNEI. TCRdb's table, derived via immunoSEQ multiplex PCR, lists solely in-frame clones and lacks some. The table lists around 300,000 clones, approximately 87% of them singletons, with less than 3.5% in the top ten. The chain uses TRBV2 and TRBJ2-7; D might be TRBD1 (5 bases). Sequencing was carried out using peripheral blood. The TCR was taken from a woman in her twenties or thirties with COVID-19, enrolled during active disease. The CDR3 nucleotides read TGTGCCAGCAGTGGTAGGGGCTCGGGCGAGCAGTACTTC. It translates to CASSGRGSGEQYF.